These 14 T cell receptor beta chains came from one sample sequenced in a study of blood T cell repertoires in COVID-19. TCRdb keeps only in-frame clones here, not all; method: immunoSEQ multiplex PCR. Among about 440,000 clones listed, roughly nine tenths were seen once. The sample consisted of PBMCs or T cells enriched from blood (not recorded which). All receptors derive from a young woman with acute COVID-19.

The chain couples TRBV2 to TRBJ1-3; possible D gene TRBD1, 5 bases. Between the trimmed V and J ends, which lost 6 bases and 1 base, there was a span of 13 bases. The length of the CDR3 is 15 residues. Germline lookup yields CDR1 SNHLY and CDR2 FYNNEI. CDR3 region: CASRRDSESGNTIYF. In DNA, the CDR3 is TGTGCCAGCAGACGTGACAGCGAATCTGGAAACACCATATATTTT.

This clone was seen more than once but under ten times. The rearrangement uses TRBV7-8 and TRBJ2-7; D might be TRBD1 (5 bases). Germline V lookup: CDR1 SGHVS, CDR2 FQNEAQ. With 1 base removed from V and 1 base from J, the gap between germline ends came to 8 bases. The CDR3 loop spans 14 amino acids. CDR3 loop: CASSLGTYSYEQYF. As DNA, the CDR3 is TGTGCCAGCAGCTTAGGGACATATTCCTACGAGCAGTACTTC. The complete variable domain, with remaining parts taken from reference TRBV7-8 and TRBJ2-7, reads GAGVSQSPRYKVAKRGQDVALRCDPISGHVSLFWYQQALGQGPEFLTYFQNEAQLDKSGLPSDRFFAERPEGSVSTLKIQRTQQEDSAVYLCASSLGTYSYEQYFGPGTRLTVT.

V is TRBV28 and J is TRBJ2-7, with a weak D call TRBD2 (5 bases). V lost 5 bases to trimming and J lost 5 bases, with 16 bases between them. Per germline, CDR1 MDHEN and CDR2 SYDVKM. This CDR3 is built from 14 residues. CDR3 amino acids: CASSTTRGGNEQYF. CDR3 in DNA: TGTGCCAGCAGTACAACTAGAGGAGGCAACGAGCAGTACTTC.

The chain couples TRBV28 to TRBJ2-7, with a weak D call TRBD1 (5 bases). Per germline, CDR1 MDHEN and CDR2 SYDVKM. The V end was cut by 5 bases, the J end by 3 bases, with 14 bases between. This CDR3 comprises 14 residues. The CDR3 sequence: CASSTVQGYYEQYF. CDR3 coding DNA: TGTGCCAGCAGTACCGTGCAGGGCTACTACGAGCAGTACTTC.

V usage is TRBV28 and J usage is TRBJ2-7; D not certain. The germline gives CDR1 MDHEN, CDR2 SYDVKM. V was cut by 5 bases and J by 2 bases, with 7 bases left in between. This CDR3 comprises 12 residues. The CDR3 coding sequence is TGTGCCAGCAGTCGTGTCCCCTACGAGCAGTACTTC. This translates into CASSRVPYEQYF.

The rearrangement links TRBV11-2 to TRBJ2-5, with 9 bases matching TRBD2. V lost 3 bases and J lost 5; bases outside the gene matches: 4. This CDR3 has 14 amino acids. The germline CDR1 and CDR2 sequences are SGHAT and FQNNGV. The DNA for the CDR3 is TGTGCCAGCAGCTTCAGCGGGAGGCGGGAGACCCAGTACTTC. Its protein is CASSFSGRRETQYF. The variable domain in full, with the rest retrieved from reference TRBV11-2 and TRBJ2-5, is EAGVAQSPRYKIIEKRQSVAFWCNPISGHATLYWYQQILGQGPKLLIQFQNNGVVDDSQLPKDRFSAERLKGVDSTLKIQPAKLEDSAVYLCASSFSGRRETQYFGPGTRLLVL.

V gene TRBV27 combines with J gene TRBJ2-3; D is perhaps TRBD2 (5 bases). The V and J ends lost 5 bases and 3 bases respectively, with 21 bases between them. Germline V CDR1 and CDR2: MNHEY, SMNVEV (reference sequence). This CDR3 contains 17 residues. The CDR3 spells CASSPPGVKISTDTQYF. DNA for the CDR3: TGTGCCAGCAGTCCCCCCGGGGTAAAGATAAGTACAGATACGCAGTATTTT.

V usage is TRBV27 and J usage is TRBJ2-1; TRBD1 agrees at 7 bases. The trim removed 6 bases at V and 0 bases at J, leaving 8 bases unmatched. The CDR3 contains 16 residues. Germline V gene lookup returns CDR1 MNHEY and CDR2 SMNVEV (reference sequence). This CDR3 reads CASRRGGRSSYNEQFF. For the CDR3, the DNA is TGTGCCAGCAGGCGAGGGGGCCGAAGCTCCTACAATGAGCAGTTCTTC.

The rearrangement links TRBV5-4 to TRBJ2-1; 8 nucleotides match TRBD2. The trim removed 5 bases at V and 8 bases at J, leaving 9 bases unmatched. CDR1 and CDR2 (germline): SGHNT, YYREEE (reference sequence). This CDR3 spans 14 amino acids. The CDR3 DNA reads TGTGCCAGCAGAGGTGAAGCGGGAGCATATGAGCAGTTCTTC. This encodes CASRGEAGAYEQFF.

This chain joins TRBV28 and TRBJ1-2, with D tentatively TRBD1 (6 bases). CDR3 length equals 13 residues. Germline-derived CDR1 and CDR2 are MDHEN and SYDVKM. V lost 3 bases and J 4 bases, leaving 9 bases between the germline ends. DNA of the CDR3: TGTGCCAGCAGTTTTCAGGGGCTCTATGGCTACACCTTC. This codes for CASSFQGLYGYTF.

The DNA of the CDR3 is TGTGCCAGCAGCTTAGTCCAGGGAGGTGAGACCCAGTACTTC. It codes for CASSLVQGGETQYF. This chain connects TRBV11-2 to TRBJ2-5; the D gene is possibly TRBD2 (6 bases). CDR1 is SGHAT and CDR2 is FQNNGV in the germline V gene. This CDR3 spans 14 amino acids. V was clipped by 1 base and J by 5 bases, with 11 bases between them.

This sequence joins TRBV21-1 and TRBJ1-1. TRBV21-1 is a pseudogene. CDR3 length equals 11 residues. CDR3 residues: CASSKGTGAFF. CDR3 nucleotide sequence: TGTGCCAGCAGCAAAGGTACGGGAGCTTTCTTT.

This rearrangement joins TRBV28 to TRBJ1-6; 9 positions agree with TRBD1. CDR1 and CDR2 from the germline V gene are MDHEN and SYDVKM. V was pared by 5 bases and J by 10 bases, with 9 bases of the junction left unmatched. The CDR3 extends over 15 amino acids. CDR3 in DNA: TGTGCCAGCAGTCTACCGGGACAGGGTGGATCACCCCTCCACTTT. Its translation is CASSLPGQGGSPLHF.

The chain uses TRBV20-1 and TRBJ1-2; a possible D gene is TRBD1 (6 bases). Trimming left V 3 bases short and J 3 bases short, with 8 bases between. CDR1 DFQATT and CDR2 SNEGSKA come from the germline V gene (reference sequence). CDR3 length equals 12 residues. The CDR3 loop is CSASYRDYGYTF. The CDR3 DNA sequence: TGCAGTGCTAGTTACAGGGACTATGGCTACACCTTC.